This passage covers 3 T cell receptor beta chains from one sample sequenced in a study of CD8 T cells in ankylosing spondylitis. MiXCR, applied by TCRdb to the 5' RACE reads, yields one record per CDR3 protein. Among 300,000 to 400,000 distinct CDR3 sequences, 14% to 15% were seen once, and the ten largest hold 1.1%. The specimen sequenced was blood, either unsorted or a sorted T cell fraction (not recorded which). These receptors were taken from a male donor with ankylosing spondylitis or in good health (not recorded which).

DNA for the CDR3: TGTGCCAGCACCCCGGGACTAGCGAGCGCCTACGAGCAGTACTTC. Translated: CASTPGLASAYEQYF. The chain has TRBV7-2 and TRBJ2-7, with 10 bases identical to TRBD2. J lost 2 bases, V lost 7 bases, and 8 bases had no gene match. Germline assignment: CDR1 SGHTA and CDR2 FQGNSA. The CDR3 runs 15 residues.

This clonotype was picked up a small number of times. The rearrangement links TRBV7-2 to TRBJ2-2; 8 bases agree with TRBD1. Per the germline V gene, CDR1 is SGHTA and CDR2 is FQGNSA. CDR3 length equals 15 residues. With V trimmed by 3 bases and J by 7 bases, 7 bases remained unmatched. The CDR3 DNA follows: TGTGCCAGCAGCTTCGCCGGGACAGGAAACGGGGAGCTGTTTTTT. Its protein product is CASSFAGTGNGELFF. Supplemented by reference TRBV7-2 and TRBJ2-2, the full variable domain reads GAGVSQSPSNKVTEKGKDVELRCDPISGHTALYWYRQSLGQGLEFLIYFQGNSAPDKSGLPSDRFSAERTGGSVSTLTIQRTQQEDSAVYLCASSFAGTGNGELFFGEGSRLTVL.

The CDR3 coding sequence is TGTGCCAGCAGTTTATGGATTGCCAGCTCTGGGGCCAACGTCCTGACTTTC. It translates to CASSLWIASSGANVLTF. The chain recombines TRBV27 with TRBJ2-6; D gene unclear. Per germline, CDR1 MNHEY and CDR2 SMNVEV (reference sequence). Trimming stripped 1 base from V and 0 bases from J, with 10 bases between. This CDR3 is 17 amino acids long.